This T cell receptor beta chain comes out of a study of blood T cell repertoires in COVID-19. Study background: Sites across the United States, Italy and Spain contributed samples from acute and convalescent COVID-19. PBMCs, B-cell-depleted T cells, or T cells were the source of the cDNA or gDNA that made up the material.

The CDR3 extends over 16 amino acids. V was shortened by 0 bases and J by 5 bases, with 16 bases between the two germline ends. Germline CDR1 is LGHDT and CDR2 is YNNKEL (reference sequence). As handled by the study authors: Reference gene primer amplification gave nucleated cell count estimates. Produced via immunoSEQ multiplex PCR; TCRdb's table is partial and in-frame only. D and trimming come from the DNA, and the V and J calls and clone size come from that table. Of under 85,000 clones listed, over 80% are singletons. This clonotype originated in a human donor in a cohort sampled during active COVID-19. Sequenced material: peripheral blood. This sequence joins TRBV3-1 (or the pseudogene TRBV3-2) and TRBJ2-5, with D perhaps matching TRBD2 (5 bases). CDR3 amino acids: CASSQDGKRLAETQYF. The DNA for the CDR3 is TGTGCCAGCAGCCAAGATGGTAAACGGCTAGCTGAGACCCAGTACTTC.